This entry features one TCR beta chain sequence. Which antigen it targets is not known. The record has no base qualities; no much larger clone is one base away. The sample belongs to a study of Ad26.COV2.S vaccination and SARS-CoV-2 variants (dated by TCRdb to the early 2020s). Notes on the research overall: Donors in the vaccine arm were drawn from COV1001, a phase I-IIa trial of Ad26.COV2.S in healthy adults that was multicentre, randomized, double-blind and placebo-controlled. A total of approximately 30 samples were included in the TCR-sequenced set, comprising approximately 20 Ad26.COV2.S vaccine recipients, 5 placebo recipients and 8 SARS-CoV-2 convalescent individuals. Throughout the experiments and outcome assessment, investigators stayed blinded to trial group allocation. Ad26.COV2.S was given intramuscularly at 5x10^10 or 1x10^11 viral particles, as a single shot or as two shots 56 days apart. Participants in the trial were split at random into five groups of five each, receiving low-dose or high-dose Ad26.COV2.S once or twice, or else placebo on both occasions. Sequencing of the TCRbeta repertoire served to evaluate the specificity and breadth of SARS-CoV-2-reactive T cell receptors following Ad26.COV2.S vaccination. Overall results and qualifications from the work: The authors noted that total T cell responses may have been underestimated by the TCR breadth and depth analyses. The study lacked the statistical power to compare responses across vaccine doses or regimens. Non-spike TCR breadth was comparable between vaccine and placebo recipients, consistent with the vaccine containing only spike. After vaccination, spike-specific CD8+ and CD4+ T cell responses were reported to show substantial breadth. Ad26.COV2.S recipients had higher spike-specific TCR breadth than placebo recipients (P = 0.0014).

The immunoSEQ Assay was used to sequence TCRbeta CDR3 regions. After extraction, genomic DNA underwent amplification by bias-controlled multiplex PCR, followed by high-throughput sequencing. The original methods were these. Collapsing and filtering of sequences were performed to quantify the absolute abundance of each unique TCRbeta CDR3 region. T cell fraction was estimated by normalizing TCRbeta template counts to usable DNA, with usable DNA measured through amplification of reference genes found in all nucleated cells. Repertoire TCRs were annotated as SARS-CoV-2-specific when V gene, CDR3 amino acid sequence and J gene were exactly matched to a known reactive TCR set. MIRA supplied the reference SARS-CoV-2 TCR set, which was filtered for enrichment in COVID-19-positive ImmuneCODE repertoires so that public or cross-reactive TCRs were removed. Drawing on the MIRA antigens, annotated TCRs were analysed further at the level of specific ORF or position within ORF. Breadth was defined as annotated unique rearrangements over total unique productive rearrangements; depth was the summed frequency of those rearrangements. Group comparisons of TCR breadth used two-sided Wilcoxon rank-sum tests. This immuneACCESS table, as held by TCRdb, lists in-frame sequences with V and J called but not all clones. Of the missing ones, under half trace to an unresolved V gene in checked studies; the others have no known cause. V and J calls and clone size are given by that table; D and trimming were obtained from the DNA. The sample table holds hundreds of thousands of clones, of which 88% were seen once. The ten largest make up 6.4% of the sample.

The sample's treatment or condition label, decoded: over 15 received Ad26.COV2.S at low or high dose, single or two shots; about five received placebo; per-sample allocation not given. For vaccine and placebo recipients, repertoires were sequenced using samples collected on day 63 after the first injection. In Cohort 1b, some 25 adults aged 18-55 years were enrolled at a single site in Boston, USA, between 29 July and 7 August 2020. As a vaccine, Ad26.COV2.S was a replication-incompetent adenovirus type 26 vector that expressed a prefusion-stabilized SARS-CoV-2 spike protein derived from the original Wuhan strain. Via the germline V gene (reference sequence), CDR1 is GTSNPN and CDR2 SVGIG. From its cysteine to its phenylalanine, the CDR3 spans 17 amino acids. Only the CDR3 DNA is retained, 51 bases long and in frame from the first base. V is cut by 0 bases and J by 0 bases, and the space between the germline ends is 12 bases.

This receptor was obtained from a person aged 18-65 years who received the Ad26.COV2.S COVID-19 vaccine or a placebo. Material: peripheral blood, obtained in a trial of Ad26.COV2.S vaccine versus placebo. Recombination linked TRBV30 to TRBJ2-6; no D gene can be assigned with confidence. The sequence in DNA is TGTGCCTGGAGTGTATGGAGCAGGAGCTCTGGGGCCAACGTCCTGACTTTC. Its translation is CAWSVWSRSSGANVLTF.